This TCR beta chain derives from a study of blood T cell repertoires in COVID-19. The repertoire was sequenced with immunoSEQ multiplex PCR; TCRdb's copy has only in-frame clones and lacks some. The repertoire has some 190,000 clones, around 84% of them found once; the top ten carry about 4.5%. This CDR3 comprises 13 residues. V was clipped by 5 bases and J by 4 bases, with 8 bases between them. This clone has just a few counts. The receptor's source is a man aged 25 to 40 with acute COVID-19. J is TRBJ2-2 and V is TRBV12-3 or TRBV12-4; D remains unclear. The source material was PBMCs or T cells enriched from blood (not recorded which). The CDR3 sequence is CASSLLFTGELFF. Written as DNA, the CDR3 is TGTGCCAGCAGTCTACTGTTCACCGGGGAGCTGTTTTTT.